This TCR beta chain stems from a study of shared clonotypes between healthy human individuals. Study-wide results and caveats: A handful of donors showed sharing of approximately 5% of naive CD4 clonotypes.

The CDR3 has 17 amino acids. Germline CDR1 SGHAT, CDR2 FQNNGV. V trimming: 1 base; J trimming: 3 bases; junction bases outside the gene matches: 8. This clone was detected only once. Its matching antigen is unknown. Terminally differentiated effector memory CD45RA+ cells were excluded by CCR7 positive selection of CD45RO-negative cells. Generated by immunoSEQ multiplex PCR, the TCRdb table keeps only in-frame clones and is missing some. The profile covers 2 million or so clones, with about 95% appearing a single time and more than 0.95% taken by the ten largest. The chain uses TRBV11-2 and TRBJ1-1; the match to TRBD1 covers 10 bases. The specimen was naive CD8+ T cells sorted from blood. This sequence originates from a man between 18 and 29 years old in good health. The CDR3 DNA reads as TGTGCCAGCAGCTTAGTAGGGACAGGGGTCTTGGACACTGAAGCTTTCTTT. Translation: CASSLVGTGVLDTEAFF.